This T cell receptor beta chain derives from a study of blood T cell repertoires in COVID-19. As for the study in general: The samples span acute and convalescent COVID-19 from the United States, Italy and Spain. T cells, B-cell-depleted T cells, or PBMCs provided the cDNA or gDNA that served as material.

Per the original data handling: Nucleated cell number was recorded as an estimate derived from reference gene primer amplification. Only in-frame clones appear in the TCRdb table, and some are missing; sequencing was by immunoSEQ multiplex PCR. V and J calls and clone size follow that table, whereas D and trimming were derived from the DNA. The repertoire has about 66,000 clones, approximately 86% of them found once; the top ten carry approximately 6.6%. From germline, CDR1 is MNHNY and CDR2 SVGAGI (reference sequence). V lost 0 bases and J lost 8, with 10 bases in between. The length of the CDR3 is 13 residues.

Material for sequencing was peripheral blood. The gene calls are TRBV6-6 and TRBJ1-2, with D possibly being TRBD1 (5 bases). The receptor was derived from a man in his 60s with acute or convalescent COVID-19. Here the CDR3 DNA reads TGTGCCAGCAGTTACTCGGCAGGGAAGGGCTACACCTTC. This codes for CASSYSAGKGYTF.